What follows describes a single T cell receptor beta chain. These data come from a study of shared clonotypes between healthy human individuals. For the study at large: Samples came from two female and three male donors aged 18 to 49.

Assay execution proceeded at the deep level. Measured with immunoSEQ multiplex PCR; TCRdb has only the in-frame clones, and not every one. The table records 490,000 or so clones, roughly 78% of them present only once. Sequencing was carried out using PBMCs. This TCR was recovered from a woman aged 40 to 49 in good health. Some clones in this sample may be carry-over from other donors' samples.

CDR3 sequence reads: CASSLDQGVGYTF. The CDR3 DNA is TGTGCCAGCAGCTTGGACCAGGGGGTCGGCTACACCTTC. The chain employs TRBV7-9 and TRBJ1-2, with 7 bases matching TRBD1. The germline gives CDR1 SEHNR, CDR2 FQNEAQ (reference sequence). This CDR3 is 13 amino acids long. J was trimmed by 8 bases and V by 3 bases; bases with no gene match: 6.